Following are 22 T cell receptor beta chains from one sample sequenced in a study of T cell responses to AZD1222 COVID-19 vaccine (dated by TCRdb to about 2021). Sample time point, as interpreted from the label and publication: baseline before first vaccination. The library was built by means of the immunoSEQ multiplex PCR assay. This is the immuneACCESS table as TCRdb keeps it, with only in-frame sequences that have V and J called. A part of the clones is gone; compared with another copy, unresolved V genes explain less than half, and the rest is unexplained. This sample gives around 150,000 clones in total; roughly 89% of them show up just once. The biggest ten clones account for 5% of the sample. The source was peripheral blood, collected on day 0 of AZD1222 vaccination. The receptors originated from an adult in good health.

This rearrangement joins TRBV5-1 to TRBJ2-7; 11 bases are shared with TRBD2. V shed 4 bases and J 1 base; nucleotides not matched to a gene: 10. Germline CDR1 reads SGHRS; CDR2 reads YFSETQ. The CDR3 covers 17 residues. The CDR3 region has the DNA TGCGCCAGCAGCATTGGACTAGCGGGTGCGTTGTCCTACGAGCAGTACTTC. Protein product: CASSIGLAGALSYEQYF.

The chain uses TRBV30 and TRBJ2-2, with 11 nucleotides matching TRBD2. Unmatched junction bases numbered 6, after V lost 2 bases and J lost 7 bases. The CDR3 totals 15 residues. The germline gives CDR1 GTSNPN, CDR2 SVGIG (reference sequence). CDR3 region: CAWSRLAGGVGELFF. CDR3 nucleotide sequence: TGTGCCTGGAGTCGGCTAGCGGGAGGAGTCGGGGAGCTGTTTTTT.

The chain joins TRBV7-2 to TRBJ1-5; 7 bases align to TRBD1. The trim removed 5 bases at V and 8 bases at J, leaving 12 bases unmatched. The CDR3 runs 15 residues. Germline loops: CDR1 SGHTA, CDR2 FQGNSA. The CDR3 here is CASSDSTGRWEPQHF. CDR3 DNA: TGTGCCAGCAGCGATTCGACAGGGAGGTGGGAGCCCCAGCATTTT.

The chain carries TRBV4-3 and TRBJ2-2; D uncertain. In germline, CDR1 is LGHNA, CDR2 YSLEER. This CDR3 is built from 14 residues. V shed 3 bases and J shed 4 bases, with 9 bases lying between them. CDR3 nucleotides: TGCGCCAGCAGCCATAACAGAGCCACCGGGGAGCTGTTTTTT. This translates into CASSHNRATGELFF.

CDR3 residues: CASTPAGMNTEAFF. The CDR3 nucleotides are TGTGCCAGCACCCCGGCAGGGATGAACACTGAAGCTTTCTTT. The chain recombines TRBV28 with TRBJ1-1, with a possible D match to TRBD1 (5 bases). From germline, CDR1 is MDHEN and CDR2 SYDVKM. The CDR3 consists of 14 residues. The V end lost 7 bases, the J end lost 0 bases, and 12 bases lay between the germline ends.

The V call is TRBV6-5, the J call TRBJ2-1; D might be TRBD2 (6 bases). The CDR3 totals 14 residues. V lost 9 bases to trimming and J lost 4 bases, with 16 bases between them. CDR1 is MNHEY, CDR2 SVGAGI, per germline. The CDR3 protein is CASQGRFGYNEQFF. CDR3 nucleotides: TGTGCCAGTCAAGGGAGGTTTGGTTACAATGAGCAGTTCTTC.

For this clone: In the same sample, other DNA sequences code for this CDR3. V gene TRBV7-2 combines with J gene TRBJ2-1; TRBD2 agrees at 9 bases. The V gene end was trimmed by 3 bases and the J gene end by 4 bases; junction bases not matched to a gene: 4. The length of the CDR3 is 15 residues. Germline CDR1 is SGHTA and CDR2 is FQGNSA. CDR3 sequence reads: CASSLTSGRYNEQFF. The DNA for the CDR3 is TGTGCCAGCAGCTTGACTAGCGGCCGGTACAATGAGCAGTTCTTC. The variable domain in full, with the rest retrieved from reference TRBV7-2 and TRBJ2-1, is GAGVSQSPSNKVTEKGKDVELRCDPISGHTALYWYRQSLGQGLEFLIYFQGNSAPDKSGLPSDRFSAERTGGSVSTLTIQRTQQEDSAVYLCASSLTSGRYNEQFFGPGTRLTVL.

The V and J genes are TRBV6-5 and TRBJ1-1; TRBD1 might be the D (5 bases). Germline CDR1 and CDR2: MNHEY and SVGAGI. The CDR3 spans 13 residues. Between the trimmed V and J ends, which lost 7 bases and 0 bases, there was a span of 9 bases. CDR3 DNA: TGTGCCAGCAACCCGACAGTGAACACTGAAGCTTTCTTT. Residues: CASNPTVNTEAFF.

This clone was counted many times. The gene calls are TRBV24-1 and TRBJ2-3, with 14 bases lining up with TRBD2. V gave up 5 bases and J gave up 6 bases; unmatched junction bases: 18. The V gene's germline CDR1 is KGHDR and CDR2 SFDVKD. The CDR3 covers 20 residues. DNA of the CDR3: TGTGCCACCAGTGGGCAGGAATGGGGACTAGCGGGAGAGGGGCCCGATACGCAGTATTTT. Protein: CATSGQEWGLAGEGPDTQYF.

The chain employs TRBV6-2 or TRBV6-3 and TRBJ1-6; D gene ambiguous. The CDR3 is made up of 14 amino acids. Between the trimmed V and J ends, which lost 5 bases and 4 bases, there was a span of 9 bases. Germline CDR1 is MNHEY and CDR2 is SVGEGT. CDR3 DNA: TGTGCCAGCAGTGTCCGGGATTATAATTCACCCCTCCACTTT. It is translated as CASSVRDYNSPLHF.

The V call is TRBV6-5, the J call TRBJ1-2, with D unresolved. Per germline, CDR1 MNHEY and CDR2 SVGAGI. V shed 8 bases and J shed 3 bases, with 7 bases lying between them. The CDR3 loop spans 11 amino acids. Here the CDR3 DNA reads TGTGCCAGCCGGAGAGACTATGGCTACACCTTC. Amino acid sequence: CASRRDYGYTF.

The chain links TRBV3-1 (or the pseudogene TRBV3-2) to TRBJ1-4, with TRBD1 matching 10 bases. Germline CDR1 LGHDT, CDR2 YNNKEL (reference sequence). The CDR3 loop spans 15 amino acids. J gave up 8 bases and V 1 base, and 4 bases lay outside the gene matches. CDR3 residues: CASSQGWDRGEKLFF. In DNA, the CDR3 is TGTGCCAGCAGCCAAGGATGGGACAGGGGAGAAAAACTGTTTTTT.

The genes are TRBV6-5 and TRBJ1-2; 9 bases map to TRBD1. The germline CDR1 and CDR2 sequences are MNHEY and SVGAGI. V lost 7 bases, J lost 5 bases, and 5 bases stayed unmatched. The CDR3 is made up of 13 amino acids. This CDR3 is CASKPTGGYGYTF. The CDR3 nucleotides read TGTGCCAGCAAACCGACAGGGGGGTATGGCTACACCTTC.

The chain recombines TRBV6-5 with TRBJ1-6; 10 nucleotides line up with TRBD1. The germline gives CDR1 MNHEY, CDR2 SVGAGI. The length of the CDR3 is 14 residues. V lost 7 bases, J lost 6 bases, and 3 bases stayed unmatched. The CDR3 here is CASKGQGTNSPLHF. The DNA of the CDR3 is TGTGCCAGCAAGGGACAGGGGACTAATTCACCCCTCCACTTT.

The rearrangement uses TRBV5-1 and TRBJ2-2; D may correspond to TRBD1 or TRBD2 (5 bases each). This CDR3 has 17 amino acids. CDR1 is SGHRS and CDR2 is YFSETQ in the germline V gene. V was trimmed by 6 bases and J by 2 bases, leaving 20 bases between them. The CDR3 region is CASIWLRGRPNTGELFF. The CDR3 DNA reads TGCGCCAGCATTTGGTTGAGGGGCCGACCCAACACCGGGGAGCTGTTTTTT.

In this sample, this clone turned up once. The V call is TRBV6-1, the J call TRBJ2-1; 11 bases agree with TRBD2. Germline V gives CDR1 MNHNS, CDR2 SASEGT. After removal of 4 bases from V and 5 bases from J, the junction contained 7 bases not matched to a gene. This CDR3 is 16 amino acids long. The DNA of the CDR3 is TGTGCCAGCAGTGGGGTTAGCGGGAGGGGTAACAATGAGCAGTTCTTC. Translated, it gives CASSGVSGRGNNEQFF.

V gene TRBV21-1 combines with J gene TRBJ1-4. TRBV21-1 is a recognized pseudogene. The CDR3 covers 15 residues. The CDR3 DNA is TGTGCCAGCAGCAAGGTACGGGGGGGGAATGAAAAACTGTTTTTT. The encoded protein is CASSKVRGGNEKLFF.

This clone showed up just a few times. The chain employs TRBV19 and TRBJ2-2; 7 nucleotides agree with TRBD2. J was trimmed by 4 bases and V by 1 base; bases with no gene match: 6. Germline lookup yields CDR1 LNHDA and CDR2 SQIVND (reference sequence). This CDR3 contains 16 residues. CDR3 in DNA: TGTGCCAGTAGTATAGTGCCTAGCGGCATCACCGGGGAGCTGTTTTTT. Protein product: CASSIVPSGITGELFF.

This chain uses TRBV7-2 with TRBJ2-7, with 12 bases identical to TRBD1. V shed 1 base, J shed 5 bases, and the junction held 9 bases outside the gene matches. CDR3 length: 17 amino acids. Germline-derived CDR1 and CDR2 are SGHTA and FQGNSA. CDR3 amino acids: CASSLVLLGTGGNEQYF. The CDR3 nucleotides read TGTGCCAGCAGCTTAGTATTATTGGGGACAGGGGGCAACGAGCAGTACTTC.

This clone is a singleton in its sample. The J gene is TRBJ2-1, the V gene TRBV18; 9 bases align to TRBD1. V lost 6 bases and J lost 6; bases outside the gene matches: 9. The germline CDR1 and CDR2 sequences are KGHSH and LQKENI. This CDR3 is 15 amino acids long. As DNA, the CDR3 is TGTGCCAGCTCCCCCGGACAGGGGCTCCCCAATGAGCAGTTCTTC. Residues: CASSPGQGLPNEQFF. The whole variable domain, remainder taken from reference TRBV18 and TRBJ2-1, is NAGVMQNPRHLVRRRGQEARLRCSPMKGHSHVYWYRQLPEEGLKFMVYLQKENIIDESGMPKERFSAEFPKEGPSILRIQQVVRGDSAAYFCASSPGQGLPNEQFFGPGTRLTVL.

This chain links TRBV24-1 with TRBJ1-2, with TRBD1 identical over 9 bases. Looked up from germline, CDR1 is KGHDR and CDR2 is SFDVKD. The CDR3 covers 20 residues. V dropped 0 bases and J dropped 5; count of bases not matched to a gene: 18. The CDR3 reads CATSDLFHAGQGLVGYGYTF. In DNA, the CDR3 is TGTGCCACCAGTGATTTGTTTCACGCGGGACAGGGTTTGGTTGGGTATGGCTACACCTTC.

The chain recombines TRBV5-4 with TRBJ2-7, with TRBD1 matching 7 bases. Germline V gives CDR1 SGHNT, CDR2 YYREEE (reference sequence). The CDR3 sequence is 14 residues long. V was clipped by 5 bases and J by 2 bases; unmatched bases: 7. As DNA, the CDR3 is TGTGCCAGCAGTTCCGGGACAGTTCCCTACGAGCAGTACTTC. Amino acid sequence: CASSSGTVPYEQYF.